This T cell receptor beta chain originates from a study of blood T cell repertoires in COVID-19. The overall study: Samples taken during acute and convalescent COVID-19 were collected in the United States, Italy and Spain. PBMCs, B-cell-depleted T cells, or T cells provided the cDNA or gDNA that made up the material.

Authors' processing steps: Estimates of nucleated cell counts were drawn from the amplification of reference gene primers. The repertoire was sequenced with immunoSEQ multiplex PCR; TCRdb's copy has only in-frame clones and lacks some. V, J and clone size are those of that table, while D and trimming were read from the DNA. This repertoire shows roughly 50,000 clones, over 80% found once; its top ten account for 50% to 75%. The CDR3 consists of 15 residues. V dropped 4 bases and J dropped 1 base, with 14 bases sitting between them. Germline V gene sequence: CDR1 SGHDT, CDR2 YYEEEE. In this sample, this clone turned up a few times.

Sequenced: peripheral blood. The receptor was isolated from a man between 65 and 80 years old with acute or convalescent COVID-19. The rearrangement uses TRBV5-6 and TRBJ1-1; perhaps TRBD1 as D (6 bases). CDR3 in DNA: TGTGCCAGCAGCGGAATACAGGGTAGGAACACTGAAGCTTTCTTT. Translation: CASSGIQGRNTEAFF. Together with reference TRBV5-6 and TRBJ1-1, the CDR3 gives the full variable domain: DAGVTQSPTHLIKTRGQQVTLRCSPKSGHDTVSWYQQALGQGPQFIFQYYEEEERQRGNFPDRFSGHQFPNYSSELNVNALLLGDSALYLCASSGIQGRNTEAFFGQGTRLTVV.